This T cell receptor beta chain comes out of a study of blood T cell repertoires in COVID-19. Overall study: Italy, Spain and the United States were the sources of the convalescent and acute COVID-19 samples. T cells, B-cell-depleted T cells, or PBMCs provided the cDNA or gDNA that served as material.

Original processing notes: Amplification from reference gene primers served as the basis for estimated nucleated cell counts. TCRdb's table, derived via immunoSEQ multiplex PCR, lists solely in-frame clones and lacks some. The DNA was the basis for D and trimming; V, J and clone size are from that table. The sample has about 140,000 clones; approximately 84% are singletons. Sequencing was done on a sample of peripheral blood. This TCR was recovered from a woman aged 55-75 years with acute or convalescent COVID-19.

The CDR3 spells CASSQAERTEAFF. The CDR3 nucleotides read TGTGCCAGCAGCCAAGCTGAGAGAACTGAAGCTTTCTTT. V usage is TRBV14 and J usage is TRBJ1-1; D is uncertain. CDR3 size: 13 residues. The V end lost 1 base, the J end lost 5 bases, and 8 bases lay between the germline ends. Germline V gene sequence: CDR1 SGHDN, CDR2 FVKESK.